This note documents a single T cell receptor beta chain sequence. Total RNA extracted from each sample amounted to at least 5.5 micrograms. Primed by a sample-barcoded 5' primer and a J-beta primer mix, a second PCR proceeded for about 7 to 12 cycles. MiXCR was run by TCRdb on the 5' RACE reads, yielding one entry per CDR3 protein. The profile shows about 1.8 million distinct CDR3 sequences, 49% of them singletons. This sample is drawn from a study of blood T cells in healthy people across ages. For the study at large: In model experiments, template switching was able to capture about one barcoded beta molecule for every two T cells that were present.

V was clipped by 4 bases and J by 3 bases, with 10 bases between them. The CDR3 is made up of 13 amino acids. CDR1 is SQVTM and CDR2 is ANQGSEA in the germline V gene. The V call is TRBV29-1, the J call TRBJ1-5; no clear D gene. This TCR was sampled from a woman in her 40s in good health. The sequenced material came from blood. CDR3 in amino acids: CSVGATHNQPQHF. The CDR3 bases are TGCAGCGTTGGTGCGACTCACAATCAGCCCCAGCATTTT.